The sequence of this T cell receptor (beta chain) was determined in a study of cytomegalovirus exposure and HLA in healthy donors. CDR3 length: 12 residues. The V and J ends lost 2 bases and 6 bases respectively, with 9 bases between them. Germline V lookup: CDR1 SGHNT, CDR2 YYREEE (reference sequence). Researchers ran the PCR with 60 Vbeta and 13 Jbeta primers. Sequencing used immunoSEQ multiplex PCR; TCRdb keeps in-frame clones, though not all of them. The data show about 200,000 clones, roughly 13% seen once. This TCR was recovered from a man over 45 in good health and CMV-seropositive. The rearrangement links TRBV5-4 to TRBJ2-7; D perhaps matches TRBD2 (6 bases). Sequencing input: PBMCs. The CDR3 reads CASSFGGLEQYF. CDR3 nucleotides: TGTGCCAGCAGCTTCGGAGGGCTCGAGCAGTACTTC.